This T cell receptor (beta chain) was recorded in a study of shared clonotypes between healthy human individuals. Comments on this clone: Its antigen is as yet unknown.

Using about 220 ng DNA, around 30,000 T cell genomes, the sorted-subset replicate PCRs were run. Profiled with immunoSEQ multiplex PCR; TCRdb holds only in-frame clones, not every one. The data show about 1.5 million clones, around 97% seen once. CDR3 length: 15 amino acids. Germline CDR1 is SQVTM and CDR2 is ANQGSEA. Losses at the gene ends were 6 bases for V and 0 bases for J; bases not matched to a gene: 5. Overall study findings and caveats: Sampling was confined to blood; repertoires within tissues likely differ. Among non-shared clonotypes, generation probabilities were lower than among those shared by all four donors.

The chain recombines TRBV29-1 with TRBJ2-3; TRBD2 agrees at 11 bases. This TCR derives from a young man in good health. The sequenced sample was naive CD4+ T cells sorted from blood. Sample subset: CD45RA+ positively selected. In DNA form, the CDR3 reads TGCAGCGTCCAGACTAGCGGGGCTAGCACAGATACGCAGTATTTT. Translation: CSVQTSGASTDTQYF.